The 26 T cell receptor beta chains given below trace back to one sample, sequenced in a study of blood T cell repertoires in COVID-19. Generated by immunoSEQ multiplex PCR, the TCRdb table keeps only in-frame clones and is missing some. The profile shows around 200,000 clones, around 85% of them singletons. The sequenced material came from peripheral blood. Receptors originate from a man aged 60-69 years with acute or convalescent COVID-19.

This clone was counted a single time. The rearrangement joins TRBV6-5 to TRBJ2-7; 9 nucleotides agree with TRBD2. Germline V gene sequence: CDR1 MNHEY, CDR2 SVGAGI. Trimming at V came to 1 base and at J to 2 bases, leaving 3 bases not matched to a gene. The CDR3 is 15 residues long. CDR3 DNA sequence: TGTGCCAGCAGTTACTACATAGCGGGGGCCTACGAGCAGTACTTC. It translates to CASSYYIAGAYEQYF.

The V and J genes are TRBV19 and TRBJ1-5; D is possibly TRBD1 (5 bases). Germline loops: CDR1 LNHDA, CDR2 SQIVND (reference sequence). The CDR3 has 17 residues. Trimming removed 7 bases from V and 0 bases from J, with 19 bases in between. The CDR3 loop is CASTGLGGTYSNQPQHF. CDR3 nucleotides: TGTGCCAGTACCGGACTCGGGGGGACTTATAGCAATCAGCCCCAGCATTTT.

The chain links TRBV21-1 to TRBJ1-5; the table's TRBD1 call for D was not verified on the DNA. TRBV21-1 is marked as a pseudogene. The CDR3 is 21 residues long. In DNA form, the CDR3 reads TGTGCCAGCAGCAAAGCACATTTGGGGACAGGGGGGAGAGATAGCAATCAGCCCCAGCATTTT. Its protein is CASSKAHLGTGGRDSNQPQHF.

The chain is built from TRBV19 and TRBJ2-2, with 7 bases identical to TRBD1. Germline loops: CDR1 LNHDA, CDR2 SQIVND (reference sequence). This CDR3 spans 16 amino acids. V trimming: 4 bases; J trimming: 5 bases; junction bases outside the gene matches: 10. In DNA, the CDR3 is TGTGCCAGTAGTACCGGGACAGTCGGGAAGACCGGGGAGCTGTTTTTT. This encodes CASSTGTVGKTGELFF.

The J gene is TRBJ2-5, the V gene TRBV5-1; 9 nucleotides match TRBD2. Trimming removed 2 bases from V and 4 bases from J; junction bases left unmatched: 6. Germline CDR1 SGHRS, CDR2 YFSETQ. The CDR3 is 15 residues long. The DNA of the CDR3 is TGCGCCAGCAGCTTTTTAGCGGGAGTCAGAGAGACCCAGTACTTC. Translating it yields CASSFLAGVRETQYF.

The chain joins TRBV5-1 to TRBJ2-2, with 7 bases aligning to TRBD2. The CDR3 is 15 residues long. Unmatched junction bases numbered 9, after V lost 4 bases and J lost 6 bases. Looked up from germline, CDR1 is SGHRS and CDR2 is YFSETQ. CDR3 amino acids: CASSPRTSSAGELFF. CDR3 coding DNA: TGCGCCAGCAGCCCTAGGACTAGTTCGGCCGGGGAGCTGTTTTTT.

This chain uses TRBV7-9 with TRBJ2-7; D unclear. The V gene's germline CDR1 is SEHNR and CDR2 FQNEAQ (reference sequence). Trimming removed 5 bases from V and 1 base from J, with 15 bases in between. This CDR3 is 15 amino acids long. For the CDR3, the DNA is TGTGCCAGCAGCCTAGTGGTCGGGTGGTCCTACGAGCAGTACTTC. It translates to CASSLVVGWSYEQYF.

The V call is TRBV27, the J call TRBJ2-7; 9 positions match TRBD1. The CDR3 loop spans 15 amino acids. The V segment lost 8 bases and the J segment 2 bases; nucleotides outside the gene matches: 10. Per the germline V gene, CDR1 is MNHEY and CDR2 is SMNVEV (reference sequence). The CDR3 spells CASRQGGGLAYEQYF. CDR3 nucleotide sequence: TGTGCCAGCCGACAGGGGGGCGGACTAGCCTACGAGCAGTACTTC.

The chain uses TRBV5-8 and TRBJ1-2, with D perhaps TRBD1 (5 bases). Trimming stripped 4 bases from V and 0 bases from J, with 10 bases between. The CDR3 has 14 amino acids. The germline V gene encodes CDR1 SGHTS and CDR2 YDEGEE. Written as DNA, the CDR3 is TGTGCCAGCAGCCGACAGACGACTAACTATGGCTACACCTTC. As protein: CASSRQTTNYGYTF.

CDR3 loop: CASSPPGDRGRFSSYNEQFF. The DNA of the CDR3 is TGTGCCAGCTCACCGCCGGGGGACAGGGGACGATTTAGCTCCTACAATGAGCAGTTCTTC. This chain connects TRBV18 to TRBJ2-1, with 10 bases that match TRBD1. Per germline, CDR1 KGHSH and CDR2 LQKENI. The CDR3 runs to 20 residues. V shed 3 bases, J shed 0 bases, and the junction held 14 bases outside the gene matches. The full variable domain, in which reference TRBV18 and TRBJ2-1 provide the parts outside the CDR3, is NAGVMQNPRHLVRRRGQEARLRCSPMKGHSHVYWYRQLPEEGLKFMVYLQKENIIDESGMPKERFSAEFPKEGPSILRIQQVVRGDSAAYFCASSPPGDRGRFSSYNEQFFGPGTRLTVL.

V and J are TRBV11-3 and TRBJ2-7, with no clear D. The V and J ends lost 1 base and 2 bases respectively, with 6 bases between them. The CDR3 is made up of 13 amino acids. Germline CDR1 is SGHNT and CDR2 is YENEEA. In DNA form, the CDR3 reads TGTGCCAGCAGCTTAGCGTCAGCCTACGAGCAGTACTTC. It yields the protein CASSLASAYEQYF.

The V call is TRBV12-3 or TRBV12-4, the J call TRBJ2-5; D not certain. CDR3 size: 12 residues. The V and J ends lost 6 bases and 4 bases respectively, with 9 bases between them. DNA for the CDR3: TGTGCCAGCAGCCGGAGTGGAGAGACCCAGTACTTC. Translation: CASSRSGETQYF.

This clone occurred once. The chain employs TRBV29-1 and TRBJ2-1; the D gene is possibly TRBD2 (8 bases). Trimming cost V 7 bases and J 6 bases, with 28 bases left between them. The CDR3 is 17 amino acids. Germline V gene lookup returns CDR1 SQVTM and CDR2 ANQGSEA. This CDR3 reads CSGVTTGTGGGPNEQFF. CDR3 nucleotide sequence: TGCAGCGGCGTAACGACAGGGACGGGAGGGGGGCCCAATGAGCAGTTCTTC.

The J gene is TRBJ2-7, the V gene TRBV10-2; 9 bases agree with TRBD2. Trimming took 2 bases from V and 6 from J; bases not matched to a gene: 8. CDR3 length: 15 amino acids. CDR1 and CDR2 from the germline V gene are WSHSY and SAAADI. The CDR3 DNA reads TGCGCCAGCAGTGAGGCGGCGGGAGGGCTCCGCGAGCAGTACTTC. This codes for CASSEAAGGLREQYF.

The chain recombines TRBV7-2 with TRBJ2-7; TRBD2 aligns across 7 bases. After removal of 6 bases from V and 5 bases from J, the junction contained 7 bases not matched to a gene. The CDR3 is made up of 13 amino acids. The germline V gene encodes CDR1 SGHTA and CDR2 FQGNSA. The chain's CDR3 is CASRKSGAHEQYF. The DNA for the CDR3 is TGTGCCAGCAGAAAAAGCGGGGCGCACGAGCAGTACTTC.

In nucleotides, the CDR3 is TGTGCCAGCAGCTTGCAAGCACTAGCGGGAGTGGCTAATGAGCAGTTCTTC. Translated: CASSLQALAGVANEQFF. The genes are TRBV7-6 and TRBJ2-1; the match to TRBD2 covers 11 bases. The J segment lost 7 bases and the V segment lost 3 bases, leaving 11 bases of the junction unmatched. The CDR3 runs 17 residues. CDR1 is SGHVS, CDR2 FNYEAQ, per germline.

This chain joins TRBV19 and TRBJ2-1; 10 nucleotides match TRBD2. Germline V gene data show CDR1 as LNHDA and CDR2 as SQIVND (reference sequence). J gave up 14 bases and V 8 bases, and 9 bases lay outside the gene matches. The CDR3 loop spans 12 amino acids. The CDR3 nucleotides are TGTGCCAGTTCAGCGAGCGGGAGGGCCGAGTTCTTC. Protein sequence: CASSASGRAEFF.

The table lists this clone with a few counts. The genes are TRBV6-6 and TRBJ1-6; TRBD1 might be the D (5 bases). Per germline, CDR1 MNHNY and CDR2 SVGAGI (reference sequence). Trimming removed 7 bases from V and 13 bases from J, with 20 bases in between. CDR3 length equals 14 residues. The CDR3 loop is CASTQTVAGPPLHF. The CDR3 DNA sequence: TGTGCCAGCACCCAGACAGTGGCAGGTCCGCCCCTCCACTTT.

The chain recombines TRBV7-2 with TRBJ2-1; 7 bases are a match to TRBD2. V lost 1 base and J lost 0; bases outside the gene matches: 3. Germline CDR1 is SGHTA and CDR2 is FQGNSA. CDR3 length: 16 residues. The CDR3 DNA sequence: TGTGCCAGCAGCTTAGGGGCTAGCGGCTCCTACAATGAGCAGTTCTTC. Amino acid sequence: CASSLGASGSYNEQFF.

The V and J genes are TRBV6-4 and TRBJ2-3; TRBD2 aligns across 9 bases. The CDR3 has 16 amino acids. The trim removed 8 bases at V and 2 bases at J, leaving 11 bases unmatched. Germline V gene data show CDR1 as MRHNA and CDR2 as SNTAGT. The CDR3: CASSPGLAEHTDTQYF. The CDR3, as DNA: TGTGCCAGCTCTCCGGGACTAGCTGAACACACAGATACGCAGTATTTT.

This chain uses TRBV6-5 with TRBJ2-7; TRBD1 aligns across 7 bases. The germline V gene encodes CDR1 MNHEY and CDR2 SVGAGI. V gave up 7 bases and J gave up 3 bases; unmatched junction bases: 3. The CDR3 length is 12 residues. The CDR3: CASIRDSYEQYF. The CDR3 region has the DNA TGTGCCAGCATCCGGGACAGCTACGAGCAGTACTTC.

CDR3 DNA: TGTGCCAGCAGCTTAGACTCCGGGGGAAGTTCACCCCTCCACTTT. Protein: CASSLDSGGSSPLHF. The chain is built from TRBV7-9 and TRBJ1-6; perhaps TRBD1 as D (5 bases). The V and J ends lost 1 base and 9 bases respectively, with 13 bases between them. The CDR3 has 15 residues. CDR1 and CDR2 from the germline V gene are SEHNR and FQNEAQ (reference sequence). The whole variable domain, remainder taken from reference TRBV7-9 and TRBJ1-6, is DTGVSQNPRHKITKRGQNVTFRCDPISEHNRLYWYRQTLGQGPEFLTYFQNEAQLEKSRLLSDRFSAERPKGSFSTLEIQRTEQGDSAMYLCASSLDSGGSSPLHFGNGTRLTVT.

This CDR3 is CASSLGGTNTGELFF. CDR3 nucleotides: TGTGCCAGCAGTCTGGGGGGAACGAACACCGGGGAGCTGTTTTTT. The chain couples TRBV7-9 to TRBJ2-2, with D possibly being TRBD2 (6 bases). V lost 6 bases and J 0 bases, leaving 11 bases between the germline ends. The germline CDR1 and CDR2 sequences are SEHNR and FQNEAQ (reference sequence). The CDR3 length is 15 residues. Filled out from reference TRBV7-9 and TRBJ2-2, the complete variable domain reads DTGVSQNPRHKITKRGQNVTFRCDPISEHNRLYWYRQTLGQGPEFLTYFQNEAQLEKSRLLSDRFSAERPKGSFSTLEIQRTEQGDSAMYLCASSLGGTNTGELFFGEGSRLTVL.

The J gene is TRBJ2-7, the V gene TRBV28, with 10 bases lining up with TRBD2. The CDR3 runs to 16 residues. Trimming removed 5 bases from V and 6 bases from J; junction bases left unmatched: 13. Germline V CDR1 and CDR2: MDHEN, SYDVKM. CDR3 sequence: CASSPPLSGRASEQYF. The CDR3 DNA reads TGTGCCAGCAGTCCGCCCCTAAGCGGGAGGGCCTCCGAGCAGTACTTC. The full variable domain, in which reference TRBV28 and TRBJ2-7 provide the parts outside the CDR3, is DVKVTQSSRYLVKRTGEKVFLECVQDMDHENMFWYRQDPGLGLRLIYFSYDVKMKEKGDIPEGYSVSREKKERFSLILESASTNQTSMYLCASSPPLSGRASEQYFGPGTRLTVT.

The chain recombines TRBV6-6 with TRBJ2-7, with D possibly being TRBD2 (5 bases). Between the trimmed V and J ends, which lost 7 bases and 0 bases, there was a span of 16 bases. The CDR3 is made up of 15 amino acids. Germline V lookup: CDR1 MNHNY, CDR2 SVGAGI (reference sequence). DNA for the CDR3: TGTGCCAGCACCCCGGACGGAGGTAGCTCCTACGAGCAGTACTTC. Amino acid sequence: CASTPDGGSSYEQYF.

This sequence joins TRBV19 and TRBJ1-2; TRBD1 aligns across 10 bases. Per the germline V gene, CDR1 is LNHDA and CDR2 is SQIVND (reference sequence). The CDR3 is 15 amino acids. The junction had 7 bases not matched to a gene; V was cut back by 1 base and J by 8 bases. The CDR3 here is CASSIATGQGTGYTF. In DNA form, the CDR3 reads TGTGCCAGTAGTATAGCGACGGGACAGGGGACCGGCTACACCTTC. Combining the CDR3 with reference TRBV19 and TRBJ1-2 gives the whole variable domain DGGITQSPKYLFRKEGQNVTLSCEQNLNHDAMYWYRQDPGQGLRLIYYSQIVNDFQKGDIAEGYSVSREKKESFPLTVTSAQKNPTAFYLCASSIATGQGTGYTFGSGTRLTVV.